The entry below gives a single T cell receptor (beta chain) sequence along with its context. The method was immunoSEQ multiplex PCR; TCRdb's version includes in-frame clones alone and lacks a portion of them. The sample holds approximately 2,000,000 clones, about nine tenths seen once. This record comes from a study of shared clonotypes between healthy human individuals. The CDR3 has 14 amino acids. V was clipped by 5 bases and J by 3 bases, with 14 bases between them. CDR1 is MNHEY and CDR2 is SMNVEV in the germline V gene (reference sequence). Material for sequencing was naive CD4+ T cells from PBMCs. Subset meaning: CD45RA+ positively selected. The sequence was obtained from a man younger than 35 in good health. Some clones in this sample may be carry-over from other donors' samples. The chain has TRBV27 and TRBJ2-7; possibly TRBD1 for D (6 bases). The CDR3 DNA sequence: TGTGCCAGCAGTCCGTACAGGGCATACTACGAGCAGTACTTC. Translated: CASSPYRAYYEQYF.